A selection of T cell receptor beta chains follows, all from one sample in a study of blood T cell repertoires in COVID-19. Clones were sequenced by immunoSEQ multiplex PCR, and TCRdb holds only the in-frame ones, with some missing. The profile shows approximately 90,000 clones, 72% of them singletons. Sequenced: peripheral blood. Source of these receptors: an elderly woman with acute or convalescent COVID-19. CDR3s include the opening cysteine and the closing phenylalanine or tryptophan. A D gene is named only where the DNA matches it firmly. Clone size is given for some rows only: seen once, a few or many times, or a class if the clone is expanded.

TRBJ2-7,.,17,TRBV4-1,TRBD1,TGCGCCAGCAGCCAAGTGTCCGGGCAGGGGGCCACCTACGAGCAGTACTTC,CASSQVSGQGATYEQYF
TRBJ2-1,.,18,TRBV7-8,TRBD2,TGTGCCAGCAGCTCCCCTCCAGCGGGGGCCCGACGGAACAATGAGCAGTTCTTC,CASSSPPAGARRNNEQFF
TRBJ1-1,.,14,TRBV5-6,.,TGTGCCAGCAGCACCGGGATGATGAACACTGAAGCTTTCTTT,CASSTGMMNTEAFF
TRBJ1-3,.,14,TRBV6-5,.,TGTGCCAGCAGTCTGGACAACTCTGGAAACACCATATATTTT,CASSLDNSGNTIYF
TRBJ1-1,.,18,TRBV28,TRBD1,TGTGCCAGCAGTTCACATCATGGACAGGCTGCTGGGAACACTGAAGCTTTCTTT,CASSSHHGQAAGNTEAFF
TRBJ1-2,.,13,TRBV7-9,.,TGTGCCAGCAGCCCGAGTCTTAACTATGGCTACACCTTC,CASSPSLNYGYTF
TRBJ2-7,medium-sized,12,TRBV27,.,TGTGCCAGCGGCGACAGTCGGTACGAGCAGTACTTC,CASGDSRYEQYF
TRBJ1-4,.,16,TRBV5-6,TRBD1,TGTGCCAGCAGCCCCGGGACAGGTGCAACTAATGAAAAACTGTTTTTT,CASSPGTGATNEKLFF
TRBJ1-1,once,13,TRBV7-9,TRBD1,TGTGCCAGCAGCCTCCAGGGGGACACTGAAGCTTTCTTT,CASSLQGDTEAFF
TRBJ1-2,.,15,TRBV30,TRBD1,TGTGCCTGGAGTGCCAGGGGGGACAGGCGTGCTGGCTACACCTTC,CAWSARGDRRAGYTF
TRBJ2-1,.,13,TRBV29-1,.,TGCAGCGCTGGGGGGGCTACCTACAATGAGCAGTTCTTC,CSAGGATYNEQFF
TRBJ1-5,.,15,TRBV7-2,.,TGTGCCAGCAGCCGTAGGGGAAGCAGCAATCAGCCCCAGCATTTT,CASSRRGSSNQPQHF
TRBJ1-1,.,15,TRBV11-2,.,TGTGCCAGCAGCTTAGGGCATGCCCTGAACACTGAAGCTTTCTTT,CASSLGHALNTEAFF
TRBJ2-2,.,12,TRBV28,.,TGTGCCAGCAGTTTCCTGACCGGGGAGCTGTTTTTT,CASSFLTGELFF
TRBJ1-2,.,15,TRBV28,.,TGTGCCAGCACCGAAGGAGGGATATGGAACTATGGCTACACCTTC,CASTEGGIWNYGYTF
TRBJ2-5,.,13,TRBV10-3,.,TGTGCCATCAGTGACCCTACAGGGAAAACCCAGTACTTC,CAISDPTGKTQYF
TRBJ2-4,.,17,TRBV4-1,TRBD1,TGCGCCAGCAGCCAGTTCCCAGGGGGTCCTTCCAAAAACATTCAGTACTTC,CASSQFPGGPSKNIQYF
TRBJ1-4,.,13,TRBV30,.,TGTGCCTGGAGCAACGGGGTTGGAGAAAAACTGTTTTTT,CAWSNGVGEKLFF
TRBJ1-1,.,15,TRBV5-6,.,TGTGCCAGCAGCTCAGCTCAGGGGTTCAGCACTGAAGCTTTCTTT,CASSSAQGFSTEAFF
TRBJ2-3,.,15,TRBV29-1,.,TGCAGCGTTGAGGGTGGGCCGGGGTTCACAGATACGCAGTATTTT,CSVEGGPGFTDTQYF
TRBJ2-2,.,13,TRBV7-2,.,TGTGCCAGCAGCTTCGGACTTACCGGGGAGCTGTTTTTT,CASSFGLTGELFF
TRBJ1-2,.,16,TRBV4-2,.,TGTGCCAGCAGCCAAGTGCTGTGGACAGTTGACTATGGCTACACCTTC,CASSQVLWTVDYGYTF
TRBJ2-5,.,14,TRBV7-7,.,TGTGCTAGCAGCTTAGTAGTGGGAGCGGAGACCCAGTACTTC,CASSLVVGAETQYF
TRBJ2-1,.,13,TRBV5-5,.,TGTGCCAGCAGCTATTCCCCCGGGAATGAGCAGTTCTTC,CASSYSPGNEQFF
TRBJ2-6,.,17,TRBV19,.,TGTGCCAGTAGCCGGAGTCGTGTGGGCTCTGGGGCCAACGTCCTGACTTTC,CASSRSRVGSGANVLTF
TRBJ1-3,.,13,TRBV11-2,.,TGTGCCAGCAGCTTAGATAGGGGTGACACCATATATTTT,CASSLDRGDTIYF
TRBJ1-5,.,12,TRBV6-4,.,TGTGCCAGCAGTGCCCCTAGCCAGCCCCAGCATTTT,CASSAPSQPQHF
TRBJ1-6,.,17,TRBV9,.,TGTGCCAGCAGCGTAGAAACTCCGGGGAACACAATTTCACCCCTCCACTTT,CASSVETPGNTISPLHF
TRBJ1-2,few,14,TRBV18,.,TGTGCCAGCTCCGAGACAGGAAAATTCTATGGCTACACCTTC,CASSETGKFYGYTF
TRBJ2-3,.,12,TRBV4-3,.,TGCGCCAGCAGCCAAGATTCAGGGACGCAGTATTTT,CASSQDSGTQYF
TRBJ2-3,.,15,TRBV7-2,TRBD2,TGTGCCAGCAGCTTGGGACTAGCGGGGGCTTCTAAGGTGTATTTT,CASSLGLAGASKVYF
TRBJ1-2,.,16,TRBV7-3,TRBD1,TGTGCCAGCAGCTTAATACCGGGACAGAGCCTTCATGGCTACACCTTC,CASSLIPGQSLHGYTF
TRBJ1-3,few,14,TRBV18,.,TGTGCCAGCTCACCCCGCAGAACTGGAAACACCATATATTTT,CASSPRRTGNTIYF
TRBJ2-7,few,13,TRBV6-6,TRBD1,TGTGCCAGCAGTTACACAACGGGACAGGTGGTACTTTTC,CASSYTTGQVVLF
TRBJ1-1,few,15,TRBV6-1,.,TGTGCCAGCAGTGAATTAAGCCGGTCTAACACTGAAGCTTTCTTT,CASSELSRSNTEAFF
TRBJ1-2,.,15,TRBV5-4,TRBD1,TGTGCCAGCAGCTTGGGGGACAGGGGTTTTGGGGGCTACACCTTC,CASSLGDRGFGGYTF
TRBJ2-5,.,13,TRBV27,.,TGTGCCAGCAGTTTCAGTCAACAAGAGACCCAGTACTTC,CASSFSQQETQYF
TRBJ1-5,.,19,TRBV14,TRBD1,TGTGCCAGCAGCCGGGGATTAGGGGGCCCGGGCAATAGCAATCAGCCCCAGCATTTT,CASSRGLGGPGNSNQPQHF
TRBJ2-1,few,15,TRBV29-1,.,TGCAGCGTTGGGCCAAATTACCTAGGCTACAATGAGCAGTTCTTC,CSVGPNYLGYNEQFF
TRBJ1-6,.,15,TRBV5-1,.,TGCGCCAGCAGTCTTCTAGGGGGGAGGGATTCACCCCTCCACTTT,CASSLLGGRDSPLHF
TRBJ2-1,.,15,TRBV4-1,TRBD1,TGCGCCAGCAGCCAACACCAGGGGGCCGGTAATGAGCAGTTCTTC,CASSQHQGAGNEQFF
TRBJ2-2,.,15,TRBV6-2/TRBV6-3,TRBD1,TGTGCCAGCAGTGCCGGGACAGCGAACACCGGGGAGCTGTTTTTT,CASSAGTANTGELFF
TRBJ2-1,.,16,TRBV9,.,TGTGCCAGCAGCCCTTGGGCCCGGGGGTCCTACAATGAGCAGTTCTTC,CASSPWARGSYNEQFF
TRBJ1-2,few,14,TRBV6-5,.,TGTGCCAGCAGGCCCACCGGGATCGGTTGGGGCTACACCTTC,CASRPTGIGWGYTF
TRBJ1-5,.,14,TRBV28,.,TGTGCCAGCACCCCCGGGACACGGAATCAGCCCCAGCATTTT,CASTPGTRNQPQHF
TRBJ2-7,once,15,TRBV11-1,.,TGTGCCAGCAGCTCCCCACTGGGGGGTGCCTACGAGCAGTACTTC,CASSSPLGGAYEQYF
TRBJ2-3,.,16,TRBV7-8,TRBD1,TGTGCCAGCAGCATAAGAACAGGGGGCGGAATAGATACGCAGTATTTT,CASSIRTGGGIDTQYF
TRBJ2-3,.,14,TRBV11-3,.,TGTGCCAGCAGCTTTAGGGGGTTGACAGATACGCAGTATTTT,CASSFRGLTDTQYF
TRBJ1-2,.,15,TRBV18,TRBD1,TGTGCCAGCTCACCGTCCCAGGGGGAGTTTTATGGCTACACCTTC,CASSPSQGEFYGYTF